The clone carrying this T cell receptor (beta chain) has just a few counts. No antigen is known for it. The assay ran at deep level. Clones were sequenced by immunoSEQ multiplex PCR, and TCRdb holds only the in-frame ones, with some missing. The table includes fewer than 650,000 clones, 60% to 85% detected once. The data belong to a study of shared clonotypes between healthy human individuals. Study-wide findings and caveats: Clonotype sharing across donors was expected to vary with sequencing depth. The represented genetic and exposure-history diversity was limited by the small number of donors.

CDR3 size: 14 residues. Germline V CDR1 and CDR2: KGHSH, LQKENI. After removal of 3 bases from V and 8 bases from J, the junction contained 3 bases not matched to a gene. The sequencing input was PBMCs. The receptor comes from a woman in her thirties or forties in good health. Some clones in this sample may be carry-over from other donors' samples. The chain is built from TRBV18 and TRBJ2-1, with 11 nucleotides matching TRBD2. CDR3 region: CASSPASGRYEQFF. CDR3 in DNA: TGTGCCAGCTCACCGGCTAGCGGGAGGTATGAGCAGTTCTTC.